This TCR beta chain was obtained from a study of cytomegalovirus exposure and HLA in healthy donors. Study-level points and caveats: In a later analysis, several top co-occurrence clusters appeared linked to parvovirus B19, influenza, CMV and Epstein-Barr virus. Per a later analysis, 15,000 to 20,000 TCR beta sequences showed association with HLA alleles at 0.05 false discovery rate. The productive fraction for most TCR beta V segments was about 87% or about 30% in an earlier analysis. Most CMV-associated TCR beta chains appeared HLA-restricted in a later analysis.

With respect to this clone: Antigen specificity is unknown. The sample contains more than one DNA sequence encoding this CDR3.

This CDR3 contains 14 residues. The V gene lost 4 bases and the J gene lost 2 bases, with 13 bases spanning the gap. Germline CDR1 and CDR2: SGDLS and YYNGEE. PCR involved 60 Vbeta and 13 Jbeta primers. Produced via immunoSEQ multiplex PCR; TCRdb's table is partial and in-frame only. The sample lists some 170,000 clones, 80% occurring once. The clonotype was recovered from a man younger than 40 in good health and CMV-seronegative. V and J are TRBV9 and TRBJ2-7, with D perhaps matching TRBD2 (6 bases). Sequencing was performed on PBMCs. This CDR3 is CASSPDGGAYEQYF. CDR3 sequence (DNA): TGTGCCAGCAGCCCGGACGGGGGAGCCTACGAGCAGTACTTC. The variable domain in full, completed from reference TRBV9 and TRBJ2-7, reads DSGVTQTPKHLITATGQRVTLRCSPRSGDLSVYWYQQSLDQGLQFLIQYYNGEERAKGNILERFSAQQFPDLHSELNLSSLELGDSALYFCASSPDGGAYEQYFGPGTRLTVT.